The source of this TCR beta chain is a study of cytomegalovirus exposure and HLA in healthy donors. PCR amplification relied on 60 Vbeta primers (plus 13 Jbeta primers). Repertoires were generated with immunoSEQ multiplex PCR, while TCRdb's copy carries only in-frame clones and drops some. The sample holds about 100,000 clones; roughly three quarters are singletons and the top ten take 4%. Study outcomes and limitations: In a later analysis, DRB1 alleles had the most associated TCRs; HLA-C alleles the fewest. According to an earlier analysis, most TCR beta V segments yielded productive rearrangements about 90% or about 30% of the time.

To note about this clone: Its antigen remains unidentified.

V gave up 5 bases and J gave up 8 bases; unmatched junction bases: 10. Germline V gene sequence: CDR1 LNHDA, CDR2 SQIVND (reference sequence). This CDR3 is built from 15 residues. This chain joins TRBV19 and TRBJ2-1; 9 nucleotides match TRBD1. The sequenced sample was PBMCs. The TCR originated in a woman aged 45-65 years in good health and CMV-seropositive. CDR3 in amino acids: CASSPNGDRAHEQFF. CDR3 DNA: TGTGCCAGTAGTCCAAACGGGGACAGGGCCCATGAGCAGTTCTTC.